This T cell receptor (beta chain) was recorded in a study of patients and donors after allogeneic stem cell transplantation. This clonotype was picked up a small number of times. The CDR3 covers 15 residues. With 5 bases clipped from V and 0 bases from J, the junction kept 5 bases outside the gene matches. TCRdb passed the RT-PCR reads through MiXCR, listing each CDR3 protein once. The sample has about 960,000 distinct CDR3 sequences, over 15% seen once. Material for sequencing was blood, either unsorted or a sorted T cell fraction (not recorded which). The clonotype originates from a human donor who was either an allogeneic HSCT recipient or a stem cell or donor lymphocyte infusion donor (not recorded which). It is not recorded whose cells these are; they may come from a transplant donor. The rearrangement joins TRBV12-3 or TRBV12-4 to TRBJ1-2, with 8 bases that match TRBD1. CDR3 sequence: CASSPPDRANYGYTF. CDR3 coding DNA: TGTGCCAGCAGTCCCCCGGACAGGGCTAACTATGGCTACACCTTC.